The T cell receptor (beta chain) under discussion was sequenced for a study of shared clonotypes between healthy human individuals. All of the donors resided in Nashville, Tennessee, and each was a Caucasian adult. Sequencing was performed with immunoSEQ multiplex PCR; in TCRdb, only in-frame clones are kept and a portion is missing. The table records approximately 1.5 million clones, under 99% of them present only once. Germline V CDR1 and CDR2: LNHDA, SQIVND (reference sequence). V dropped 0 bases and J dropped 8; count of bases not matched to a gene: 10. The CDR3 extends over 16 amino acids. The rearrangement uses TRBV19 and TRBJ2-1; 7 nucleotides line up with TRBD1. The TCR originated in a man between 25 and 39 years old in good health. The material sequenced was naive CD4+ T cells sorted from blood. The subset is: CD45RA+ positively selected. CDR3 DNA: TGTGCCAGTAGTATAGATGTCAGGGGGTGGTTGTATGAGCAGTTCTTC. It yields the protein CASSIDVRGWLYEQFF.